These T cell receptor beta chains were read from a single sample in a study of CD8 T cells in Susac syndrome. TCRdb fed the immunoSEQ multiplex PCR reads into MiXCR, producing one record per CDR3 protein. In the table there are tens of thousands of distinct CDR3 sequences, around 94% of which are singletons. Material for sequencing was CD8+ T cells from PBMCs. These receptors were obtained from a human donor in good health. Each CDR3 is given with its conserved first and last residue. Each record gives: clone size, J gene, V gene, CDR3 length, D gene, CDR3 protein, CDR3 DNA. D genes are given only for firm matches. Rows give clone size only sometimes, using once, few, many, or a class for an expanded clone.

-,TRBJ2-1,TRBV29-1,14,TRBD1,CSVEGQRDENEQFF,TGCAGCGTTGAGGGACAGAGAGATGAAAATGAGCAGTTCTTC
-,TRBJ1-3,TRBV20-1,13,-,CSAYTGSSNTIYF,TGCAGTGCTTATACTGGATCTTCAAACACCATATATTTT
-,TRBJ2-4,TRBV2,16,TRBD2,CASSSPGGGAKNIQYF,TGTGCCAGCAGTTCCCCCGGGGGGGGAGCCAAAAACATTCAGTACTTC
-,TRBJ2-1,TRBV19,13,-,CASRWGGRNEQFF,TGTGCCAGTAGATGGGGGGGCCGGAATGAGCAGTTCTTC
-,TRBJ2-7,TRBV9,13,-,CASSVSNSYEQYF,TGTGCCAGCAGCGTAAGTAACAGTTACGAGCAGTACTTC
-,TRBJ2-7,TRBV29-1,11,-,CSAEWGYKQYF,TGCAGCGCCGAATGGGGGTACAAGCAGTACTTC
-,TRBJ1-1,TRBV20-1,14,TRBD1,CSAMDRGMNTEAFF,TGCAGTGCTATGGACAGGGGAATGAACACTGAAGCTTTCTTT
-,TRBJ2-3,TRBV3-1,15,-,CASSQEAPTTDTQYF,TGTGCCAGCAGCCAAGAAGCGCCGACGACAGATACGCAGTATTTT
-,TRBJ2-5,TRBV7-9,14,-,CASSFPQGQETQYF,TGTGCCAGCAGCTTCCCCCAGGGACAAGAGACCCAGTACTTC
once,TRBJ2-7,TRBV19,12,-,CASSSPPYEQYF,TGTGCCAGTAGTTCCCCTCCCTACGAGCAGTACTTC
few,TRBJ2-7,TRBV29-1,12,TRBD2,CSVLAGIYEQYF,TGCAGCGTGTTAGCGGGGATATACGAGCAGTACTTC
-,TRBJ1-4,TRBV27,12,-,CASRKGAEKLFF,TGTGCCAGCAGAAAGGGCGCCGAAAAACTGTTTTTT
-,TRBJ1-1,TRBV29-1,12,-,CSGAPGGAEAFF,TGCAGCGGAGCCCCGGGAGGAGCTGAAGCTTTCTTT
-,TRBJ2-5,TRBV4-1,15,-,CASSQDRGGQGTQYF,TGCGCCAGCAGCCAAGATCGGGGGGGACAGGGAACCCAGTACTTC
once,TRBJ1-2,TRBV6-5,12,TRBD1,CASSTTGGGYTF,TGTGCCAGCAGTACGACAGGGGGTGGCTACACCTTC
-,TRBJ1-2,TRBV7-9,15,TRBD1,CAQDKGTGGRYGYTF,TGTGCCCAAGACAAGGGGACAGGGGGACGCTATGGCTACACCTTC